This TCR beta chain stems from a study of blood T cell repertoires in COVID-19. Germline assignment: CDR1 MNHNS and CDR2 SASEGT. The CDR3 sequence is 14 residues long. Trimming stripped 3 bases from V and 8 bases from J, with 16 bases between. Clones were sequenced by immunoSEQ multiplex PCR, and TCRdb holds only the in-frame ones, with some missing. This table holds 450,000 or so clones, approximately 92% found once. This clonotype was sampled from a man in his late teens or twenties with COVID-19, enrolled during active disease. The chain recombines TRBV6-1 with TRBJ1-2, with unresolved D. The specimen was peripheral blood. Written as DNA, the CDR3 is TGTGCCAGCAGTGATATAAGAGGGCCGCGGGGCTACACCTTC. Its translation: CASSDIRGPRGYTF.